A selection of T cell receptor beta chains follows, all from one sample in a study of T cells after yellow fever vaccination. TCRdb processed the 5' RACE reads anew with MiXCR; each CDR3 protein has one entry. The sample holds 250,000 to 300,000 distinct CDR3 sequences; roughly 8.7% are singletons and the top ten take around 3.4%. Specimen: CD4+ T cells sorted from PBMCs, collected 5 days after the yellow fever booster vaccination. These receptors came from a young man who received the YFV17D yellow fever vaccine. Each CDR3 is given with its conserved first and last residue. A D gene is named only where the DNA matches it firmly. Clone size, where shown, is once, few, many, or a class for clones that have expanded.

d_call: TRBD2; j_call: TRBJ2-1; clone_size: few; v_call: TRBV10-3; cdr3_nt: TGTGCCATCATGGGAGGGAACAATGAGCAGTTCTTC; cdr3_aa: CAIMGGNNEQFF
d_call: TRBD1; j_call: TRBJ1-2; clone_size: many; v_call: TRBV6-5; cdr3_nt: TGTGCCAGCAGGCGGGAGGGGGCCTATGGCTACACCTTC; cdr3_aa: CASRREGAYGYTF
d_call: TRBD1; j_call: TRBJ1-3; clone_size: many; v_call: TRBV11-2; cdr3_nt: TGTGCCAGCAGCCCACGTCCCGGGACAGGGAACACCATATATTTT; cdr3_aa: CASSPRPGTGNTIYF
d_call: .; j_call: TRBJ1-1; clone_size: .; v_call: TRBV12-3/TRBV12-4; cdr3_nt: TGTGCCAGCAGTGCAACTTATAATTCTGAAGCTTTCTTT; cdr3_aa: CASSATYNSEAFF
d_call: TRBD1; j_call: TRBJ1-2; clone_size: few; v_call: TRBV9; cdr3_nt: TGTGCCAGCAGCGGCGGACAGGGTGGTTTGCATGGCTACACCTTC; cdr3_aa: CASSGGQGGLHGYTF
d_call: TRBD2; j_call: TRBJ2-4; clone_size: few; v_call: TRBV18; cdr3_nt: TGTGCCAGCTCACCACCCGGCGGGGGGGCCAAAAACATTCAGTACTTC; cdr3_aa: CASSPPGGGAKNIQYF
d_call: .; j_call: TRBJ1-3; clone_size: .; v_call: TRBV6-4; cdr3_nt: TGTGCCAGCAGTGACTCGGGGGGGAGACACTCTGGAAACACCATATATTTT; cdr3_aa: CASSDSGGRHSGNTIYF
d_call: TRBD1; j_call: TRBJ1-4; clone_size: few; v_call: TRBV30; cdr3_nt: TGTGCCTGGGGCAGGGGGCTCGGTGAAAAACTGTTTTTT; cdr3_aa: CAWGRGLGEKLFF
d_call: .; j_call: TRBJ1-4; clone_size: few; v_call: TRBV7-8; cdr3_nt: TGTGCCAGCAGCTTTAGGGGGAGCGAAAAACTGTTTTTT; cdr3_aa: CASSFRGSEKLFF
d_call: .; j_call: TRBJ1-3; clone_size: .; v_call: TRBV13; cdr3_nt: TGTGCCAGCAGCTTAGGCTCTCCCGGGGGACCGAACACCATATATTTT; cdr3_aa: CASSLGSPGGPNTIYF
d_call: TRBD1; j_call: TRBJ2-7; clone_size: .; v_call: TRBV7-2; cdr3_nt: TGTGCCAGCACCCCGGACAGGAGCTCCTACGAGCAGTACTTC; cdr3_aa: CASTPDRSSYEQYF
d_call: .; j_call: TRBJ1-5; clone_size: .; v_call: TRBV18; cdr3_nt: TGTGCCAGCTCACCCAGGCCCCCAGGTGTGAGCAATCAGCCCCAGCATTTT; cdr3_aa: CASSPRPPGVSNQPQHF
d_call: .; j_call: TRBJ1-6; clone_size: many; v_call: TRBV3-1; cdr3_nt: TGTGCCAGCAGCTTCCTAGGGAGGGATTATAATTCACCCCTCCACTTT; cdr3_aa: CASSFLGRDYNSPLHF
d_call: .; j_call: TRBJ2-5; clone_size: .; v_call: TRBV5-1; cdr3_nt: TGCGCCAGCAGCCGAACAGGGTTCCAAGAGACCCAGTACTTC; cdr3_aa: CASSRTGFQETQYF
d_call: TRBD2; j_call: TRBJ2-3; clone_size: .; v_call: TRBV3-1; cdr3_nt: TGTGCCAGCAGCCAATTGGGACTAGGAGATACGCAGTATTTT; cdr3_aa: CASSQLGLGDTQYF
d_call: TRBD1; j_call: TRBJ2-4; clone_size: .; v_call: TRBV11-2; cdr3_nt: TGTGCCAGCAGCGCGTACCTCGGGACAGAAAACATTCAGTACTTC; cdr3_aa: CASSAYLGTENIQYF
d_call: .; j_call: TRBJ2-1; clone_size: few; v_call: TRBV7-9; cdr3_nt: TGTGCCAGCAGTTCCCGGGCCGTGGGGCGCGGTGAGCAGTTCTTC; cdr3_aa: CASSSRAVGRGEQFF
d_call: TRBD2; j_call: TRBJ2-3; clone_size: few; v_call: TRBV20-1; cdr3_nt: TGCAGTGCTCCCTCACTAGCGGACACGAGCACAGATACGCAGTATTTT; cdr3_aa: CSAPSLADTSTDTQYF
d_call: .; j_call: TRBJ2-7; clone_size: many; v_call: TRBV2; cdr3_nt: TGTGCCAGCAAATCCGGGGCTAACTCCTACGAGCAGTACTTC; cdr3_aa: CASKSGANSYEQYF
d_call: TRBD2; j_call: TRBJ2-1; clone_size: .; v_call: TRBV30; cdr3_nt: TGTGCCTGGAGGTTCTCCGGGGGGGCAGGGTACAATGAGCAGTTCTTC; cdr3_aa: CAWRFSGGAGYNEQFF
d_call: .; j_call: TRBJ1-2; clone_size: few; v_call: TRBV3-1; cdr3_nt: TGTGCCAGCAGCCAAGATCAGGGTGGTCGTGGCTACACCTTC; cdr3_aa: CASSQDQGGRGYTF
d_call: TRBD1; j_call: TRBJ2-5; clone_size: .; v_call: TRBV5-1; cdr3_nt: TGCGCCAGCAGCAGAACAGGGGGTTCGGCACTAGAGACCCAGTACTTC; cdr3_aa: CASSRTGGSALETQYF
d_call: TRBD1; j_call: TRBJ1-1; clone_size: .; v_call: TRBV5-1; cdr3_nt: TGCGCCAGCAGCCCCTGGACAGGTCTGAGAAACACTGAAGCTTTCTTT; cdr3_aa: CASSPWTGLRNTEAFF
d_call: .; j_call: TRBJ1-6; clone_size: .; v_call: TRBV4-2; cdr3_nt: TGTGCCAGCAGATCGGACAGAAATAATTCACCCCTCCACTTT; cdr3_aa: CASRSDRNNSPLHF
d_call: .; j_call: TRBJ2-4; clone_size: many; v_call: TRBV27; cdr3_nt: TGTGCCAGCAGCTACGGACCGACGCCAAACATTCAGTACTTC; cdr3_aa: CASSYGPTPNIQYF
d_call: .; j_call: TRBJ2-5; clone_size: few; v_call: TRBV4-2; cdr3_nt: TGTGCCAGCAGCGCCCAGGGTTTCCAAGAGACCCAGTACTTC; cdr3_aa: CASSAQGFQETQYF